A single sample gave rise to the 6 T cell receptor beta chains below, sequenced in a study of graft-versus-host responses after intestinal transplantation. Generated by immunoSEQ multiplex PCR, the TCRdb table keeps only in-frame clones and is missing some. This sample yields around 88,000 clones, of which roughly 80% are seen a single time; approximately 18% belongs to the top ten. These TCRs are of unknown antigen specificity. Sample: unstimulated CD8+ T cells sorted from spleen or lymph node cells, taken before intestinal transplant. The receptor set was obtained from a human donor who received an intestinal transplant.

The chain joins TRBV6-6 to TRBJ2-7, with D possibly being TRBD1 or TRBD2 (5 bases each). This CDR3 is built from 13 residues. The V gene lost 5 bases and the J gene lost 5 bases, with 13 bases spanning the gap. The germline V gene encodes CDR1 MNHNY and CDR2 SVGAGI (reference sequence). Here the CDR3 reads CASSRSEGHEQYF. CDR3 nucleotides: TGTGCCAGCAGTCGATCAGAGGGACACGAGCAGTACTTC.

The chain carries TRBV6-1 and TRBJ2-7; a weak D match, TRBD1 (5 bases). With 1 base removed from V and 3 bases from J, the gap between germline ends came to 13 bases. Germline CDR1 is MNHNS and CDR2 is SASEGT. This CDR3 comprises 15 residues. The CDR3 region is CASSEDAGKIYEQYF. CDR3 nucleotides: TGTGCCAGCAGTGAAGATGCAGGGAAGATCTACGAGCAGTACTTC.

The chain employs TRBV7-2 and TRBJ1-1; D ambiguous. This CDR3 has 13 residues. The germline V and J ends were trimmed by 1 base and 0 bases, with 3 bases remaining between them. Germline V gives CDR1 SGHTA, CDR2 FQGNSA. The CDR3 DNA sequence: TGTGCCAGCAGCTTAGAAATGAACACTGAAGCTTTCTTT. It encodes CASSLEMNTEAFF.

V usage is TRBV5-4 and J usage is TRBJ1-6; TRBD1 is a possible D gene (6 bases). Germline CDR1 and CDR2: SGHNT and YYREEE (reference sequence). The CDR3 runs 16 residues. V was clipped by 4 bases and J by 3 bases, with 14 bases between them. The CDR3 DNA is TGTGCCAGCAGCGGTGGAGACAGGAACTATAATTCACCCCTCCACTTT. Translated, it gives CASSGGDRNYNSPLHF. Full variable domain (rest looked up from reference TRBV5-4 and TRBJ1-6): ETGVTQSPTHLIKTRGQQVTLRCSSQSGHNTVSWYQQALGQGPQFIFQYYREEENGRGNFPPRFSGLQFPNYSSELNVNALELDDSALYLCASSGGDRNYNSPLHFGNGTRLTVT.

CDR3 in DNA: TGTGCCAGCAGTGAGGGACCCTACGAGCAGTACTTC. Its translation is CASSEGPYEQYF. The rearrangement joins TRBV2 to TRBJ2-7; D possibly uses TRBD1 or TRBD2 (5 bases each). The germline CDR1 and CDR2 sequences are SNHLY and FYNNEI. The CDR3 spans 12 residues. V was pared by 3 bases and J by 2 bases, with 5 bases between.

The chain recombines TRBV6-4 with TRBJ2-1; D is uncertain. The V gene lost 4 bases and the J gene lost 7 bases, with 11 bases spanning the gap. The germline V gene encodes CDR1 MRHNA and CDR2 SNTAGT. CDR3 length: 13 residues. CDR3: CASSVIRGNEQFF. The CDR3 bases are TGTGCCAGCAGTGTCATACGTGGGAATGAGCAGTTCTTC.